This entry is about one T cell receptor (beta chain). This clonotype qualifies as medium-sized (0.01 to 0.1%). What this receptor recognizes is not known. No much larger clonotype is one base removed from it; base qualities were not supplied. To build the artificial thymic organoids, human HSPCs were aggregated with MS5 murine stromal cells that had been transduced with human DLL1, and the aggregates were cultured at an air-liquid interface. The cells used to seed the organoids were FACS-purified CD34+CD3- hematopoietic stem and progenitor cells from which residual T cells had been depleted. Organoids were cultured in serum-free RB27 medium: RPMI 1640 supplemented with B27, FLT3L, IL-7 and ascorbic acid. Organoid and thymic CD3+TCRalphabeta+CD8 single positive T cells were FACS sorted before RNA extraction. Total RNA was purified from roughly 40,000 to 200,000 sorted cells per sample with the RNeasy Micro kit, and quality checked on an Agilent RNA 6000 Nano chip.

The entry originates in a study of T cells generated in artificial thymic organoids (TCRdb year 2017). Broadly, across the study: The TCR alpha and beta CDR3 repertoires of CD8 single positive T cells derived from in vitro artificial thymic organoids were compared with those of thymic and peripheral blood naive CD8 T cells. Displayed repertoire sequencing data were described as representative of three independent experiments.

TCRalpha and TCRbeta libraries were amplified separately by semi-nested PCR with Advantage 2 and reverse primers in the TRAC or TRBC constant regions. The amount of total RNA used for first-strand cDNA synthesis ranged from about 3 to 550 ng. TCR cDNA libraries were generated by 5'-RACE using the SMARTer PCR cDNA Synthesis kit, with a poly-dT primer employed for first-strand synthesis. Each semi-nested reverse primer in the constant region carried a 5-nucleotide sample-specific barcode, and the resulting products were cleaned up with the Zymo DNA Clean and Concentrator-5 kit. As many as ten barcoded samples were combined into a pool, ligated to Illumina adaptors, and sequenced on an Illumina MiSeq as 2 x 150 bp paired-end reads. The authors' pipeline ran thus. Demultiplexed reads were aligned using BLAT against a custom library containing all human TRAV, TRAJ, TRBV, TRBD and TRBJ combinations from IMGT. The best BLAT hits were picked using pslCDnaFilter (-maxAligns=1, -ignoreIntrons), and custom Perl scripts were used to calculate clonotype frequencies. The public reads were quality trimmed at Q25 with fastp and then assembled into clones with MiXCR by TCRdb, keeping productive beta chains. Records with the same CDR3 protein are collapsed into one entry carrying the most frequent genes and DNA. The V and J calls follow TCRdb's processing rather than the paper's. For this sample the table gives about 5,400 distinct CDR3 sequences, of which 20% to 30% were detected only once. Under 3% of the sample is held by the ten biggest clonotypes.

The germline V gene specifies MDHEN as CDR1 and SYDVKM as CDR2. V is cut back by 1 base and J by 7 bases, with 11 bases in the junction unmatched. The CDR3 runs 16 residues from the cysteine to the phenylalanine. The only DNA kept is the CDR3, 48 bases in frame from the first base. Overall study results and their limits: Organoid-derived T cells showed no skewing in Valpha or Vbeta usage, which argues against dominance of unconventional lineages or clonal expansions. Physiological TCR clonotype diversity, comparable to that of thymic and blood naive CD8 T cells, was observed in organoid-derived CD8 single positive T cells.

Sequencing was done on a sample of naive CD8+ T cells grown in artificial thymic organoids from cord blood stem and progenitor cells. The sample's cell subset or site label, decoded: CD3+TCRalphabeta+CD8SP T cells; for blood, CD45RO-CCR7+ naive CD8+ T cells. The sequence was obtained from a human donor who gave cord blood stem cells for thymic organoid culture, a cardiac surgery patient who gave postnatal thymus, or a blood donor (not recorded which). This chain is built from TRBV28 and TRBJ1-2; the central 8 bases match TRBD1. The DNA sequence is given as TGTGCCAGCAGTTTATACCCGGCCGGACAGGGCCCTGGCTACACCTTC. It codes for CASSLYPAGQGPGYTF.